The 28 T cell receptor beta chains below all came from one sample that was sequenced in a study of cytomegalovirus exposure and HLA in healthy donors. Profiled with immunoSEQ multiplex PCR; TCRdb holds only in-frame clones, not every one. The sample has some 260,000 clones; about 90% are singletons. The sequenced sample was PBMCs. The receptors derive from a young woman in good health and CMV-seronegative.

The rearrangement uses TRBV5-1 and TRBJ2-1, with 8 bases lining up with TRBD1. Trimming removed 2 bases from V and 5 bases from J; junction bases left unmatched: 18. The CDR3 length is 19 residues. Germline V gene data show CDR1 as SGHRS and CDR2 as YFSETQ. DNA of the CDR3: TGCGCCAGCAGCTTCAGGACAGGGATCAGCGCTAGCGTGAACAATGAGCAGTTCTTC. Translation gives CASSFRTGISASVNNEQFF.

The chain recombines TRBV6-4 with TRBJ1-4, with D perhaps matching TRBD1 (5 bases). CDR1 is MRHNA and CDR2 is SNTAGT in the germline V gene. The CDR3 has 13 residues. Trimming removed 4 bases at V and 6 bases at J, with 9 bases between. CDR3 amino acids: CASSADRDEKLFF. The CDR3 nucleotides are TGTGCCAGCAGTGCCGACAGAGATGAAAAACTGTTTTTT.

The V gene is TRBV13, the J gene TRBJ1-5; D gene uncertain. CDR1 is PRHDT, CDR2 FYEKMQ, per germline (reference sequence). Trimming stripped 1 base from V and 6 bases from J, with 4 bases between. The CDR3 extends over 12 amino acids. CDR3 amino acids: CASSLAGQPQHF. CDR3 bases: TGTGCCAGCAGCTTAGCGGGTCAGCCCCAGCATTTT.

In DNA form, the CDR3 reads TGTGCCAGCTCCCCTGGGACTAGCGGGAGCAATGAGCAGTTCTTC. This encodes CASSPGTSGSNEQFF. V usage is TRBV28 and J usage is TRBJ2-1; TRBD2 matches 14 bases. Germline V gene sequence: CDR1 MDHEN, CDR2 SYDVKM. J was trimmed by 6 bases and V by 8 bases; bases with no gene match: 6. CDR3 length: 15 amino acids.

This clone was seen only once. The CDR3 is CASSLAGSTDTQYF. CDR3 bases: TGTGCCAGCAGTCTAGCGGGGAGCACAGATACGCAGTATTTT. The rearrangement joins TRBV27 to TRBJ2-3; 9 positions match TRBD2. With 5 bases clipped from V and 0 bases from J, the junction kept 0 bases outside the gene matches. This CDR3 spans 14 amino acids. Germline V gives CDR1 MNHEY, CDR2 SMNVEV (reference sequence).

The chain uses TRBV4-3 and TRBJ2-3; TRBD2 aligns across 13 bases. The CDR3 runs 17 residues. CDR1 LGHNA and CDR2 YSLEER come from the germline V gene. The V gene end was trimmed by 0 bases and the J gene end by 4 bases; junction bases not matched to a gene: 4. CDR3 coding DNA: TGCGCCAGCAGCCAAGATGCAGGACTAGCGGGAGCAGATACGCAGTATTTT. This encodes CASSQDAGLAGADTQYF.

The chain employs TRBV19 and TRBJ2-7; tentative D call: TRBD2 (7 bases). CDR1 and CDR2 from the germline V gene are LNHDA and SQIVND (reference sequence). The CDR3 sequence is 17 residues long. The germline V and J ends were trimmed by 6 bases and 2 bases, with 23 bases remaining between them. The CDR3 here is CASRTIGGRGRTYEQYF. DNA of the CDR3: TGTGCCAGTAGGACTATAGGAGGGAGGGGGAGGACCTACGAGCAGTACTTC.

The chain uses TRBV5-1 and TRBJ2-3; 8 nucleotides line up with TRBD1. This CDR3 is built from 17 residues. Germline V gene data show CDR1 as SGHRS and CDR2 as YFSETQ. The ends lost 0 bases at V and 4 bases at J; junction bases unmatched: 10. In DNA, the CDR3 is TGCGCCAGCAGCTTGGTTGTTGGACAGGGAGGCTCAGATACGCAGTATTTT. As protein: CASSLVVGQGGSDTQYF.

The V gene is TRBV11-3, the J gene TRBJ2-2; D is undetermined. Germline V gives CDR1 SGHNT, CDR2 YENEEA. V was cut by 3 bases and J by 5 bases, with 7 bases left in between. The CDR3 loop spans 13 amino acids. CDR3 protein: CASSFKRTGELFF. The CDR3 nucleotides are TGTGCCAGCAGCTTCAAGAGGACCGGGGAGCTGTTTTTT.

The chain combines TRBV30 with TRBJ1-5; possible D gene TRBD1, 6 bases. V was shortened by 3 bases and J by 1 base, with 13 bases between the two germline ends. This CDR3 has 15 residues. Per germline, CDR1 GTSNPN and CDR2 SVGIG (reference sequence). The CDR3 loop is CAWSPGQPSNQPQHF. CDR3 in DNA: TGTGCCTGGAGCCCCGGACAGCCGAGCAATCAGCCCCAGCATTTT.

Concerning this clone itself: Other DNA sequences within the sample encode an identical CDR3. This rearrangement joins TRBV6-5 to TRBJ2-7; TRBD2 agrees at 9 bases. V was pared by 2 bases and J by 2 bases, with 1 base of the junction left unmatched. The CDR3 runs to 14 residues. Germline V gene lookup returns CDR1 MNHEY and CDR2 SVGAGI. The CDR3 sequence: CASSYAGGPYEQYF. The DNA of the CDR3 is TGTGCCAGCAGTTACGCGGGAGGGCCCTACGAGCAGTACTTC.

The sample holds one count of this clone. As DNA, the CDR3 is TGTGCCAGCAGCCCGACAGGGGGCTCCCATCAGCCCCAGCATTTT. Translated, it gives CASSPTGGSHQPQHF. This rearrangement joins TRBV7-2 to TRBJ1-5, with 10 bases identical to TRBD1. Germline loops: CDR1 SGHTA, CDR2 FQGNSA. The CDR3 has 15 amino acids. Losses at the gene ends were 5 bases for V and 5 bases for J; bases not matched to a gene: 6.

The V and J genes are TRBV9 and TRBJ2-7; D is ambiguous. CDR3 length: 13 residues. Trimming cost V 4 bases and J 6 bases, with 14 bases left between them. Germline CDR1 and CDR2: SGDLS and YYNGEE. The CDR3 loop is CASSPDWSGEQYF. The CDR3 nucleotides read TGTGCCAGCAGCCCAGACTGGTCTGGCGAGCAGTACTTC.

The V and J genes are TRBV29-1 and TRBJ2-1; 13 positions match TRBD2. The CDR3 runs to 18 residues. Germline V gene data show CDR1 as SQVTM and CDR2 as ANQGSEA. With 5 bases clipped from V and 0 bases from J, the junction kept 10 bases outside the gene matches. The CDR3 sequence: CSVFGTSGMGSSYNEQFF. The CDR3 nucleotides are TGCAGCGTTTTTGGGACTAGCGGGATGGGGAGCTCCTACAATGAGCAGTTCTTC.

The V and J genes are TRBV20-1 and TRBJ2-5; D is undetermined. The CDR3 is made up of 10 amino acids. Looked up from germline, CDR1 is DFQATT and CDR2 is SNEGSKA (reference sequence). V was shortened by 1 base and J by 7 bases, with 4 bases between the two germline ends. The CDR3, as DNA: TGCAGTGCTAGAGGGGGGACCCAGTACTTC. Translating gives CSARGGTQYF.

Note on this clone: The junction departs from germline at one end; a sequencing error may be responsible. This chain uses TRBV7-2 with TRBJ2-3; D possibly corresponds to TRBD1 (6 bases). Germline V gives CDR1 SGHTA, CDR2 FQGNSA. This CDR3 is 13 amino acids long. CDR3 amino acids: CASSFRGTDAQYF. Written as DNA, the CDR3 is TGTGCCAGCAGCTTCAGGGGCACAGATGCGCAGTATTTT.

This sequence joins TRBV4-3 and TRBJ2-3; D not certain. V was trimmed by 6 bases and J by 1 base, leaving 14 bases between them. The germline CDR1 and CDR2 sequences are LGHNA and YSLEER. The CDR3 has 15 amino acids. This CDR3 reads CASSTNLGGTDTQYF. The DNA for the CDR3 is TGCGCCAGCAGTACAAACCTTGGGGGCACAGATACGCAGTATTTT.

This chain joins TRBV9 and TRBJ2-3; D is unresolved. Germline assignment: CDR1 SGDLS and CDR2 YYNGEE. Trimming pared 0 bases from V and 0 bases from J, leaving 11 bases between. The CDR3 has 16 amino acids. DNA of the CDR3: TGTGCCAGCAGCGTAGCTCATGGAATTAGCACAGATACGCAGTATTTT. It codes for CASSVAHGISTDTQYF.

About this clone itself: The sample has other DNA sequences that encode this CDR3 too. The chain links TRBV28 to TRBJ2-3; no clear D gene. The CDR3 loop spans 12 amino acids. Germline-derived CDR1 and CDR2 are MDHEN and SYDVKM. Trimming cost V 6 bases and J 1 base, with 5 bases left between them. CDR3 amino acids: CASSGGTDTQYF. The CDR3 DNA follows: TGTGCCAGCAGCGGAGGCACAGATACGCAGTATTTT.

The gene calls are TRBV5-4 and TRBJ2-7; 7 bases match TRBD1. The CDR3 has 14 amino acids. Losses at the gene ends were 0 bases for V and 4 bases for J; bases not matched to a gene: 4. Per the germline V gene, CDR1 is SGHNT and CDR2 is YYREEE (reference sequence). This CDR3 reads CASSLDGTAYEQYF. CDR3 DNA sequence: TGTGCCAGCAGCTTGGATGGGACAGCATACGAGCAGTACTTC.

The rearrangement uses TRBV27 and TRBJ2-1, with unresolved D. The germline V and J ends were trimmed by 1 base and 0 bases, with 13 bases remaining between them. CDR3 size: 17 residues. Germline-derived CDR1 and CDR2 are MNHEY and SMNVEV (reference sequence). The CDR3 nucleotides are TGTGCCAGCAGTTTATTTGTGTGGGATAGCTCCTACAATGAGCAGTTCTTC. It specifies CASSLFVWDSSYNEQFF.

V usage is TRBV9 and J usage is TRBJ2-7; 16 positions match TRBD2. Unmatched junction bases numbered 2, after V lost 3 bases and J lost 5 bases. The CDR3 has 15 amino acids. Germline V gene lookup returns CDR1 SGDLS and CDR2 YYNGEE. The CDR3: CASSAGTSGRDEQYF. Written as DNA, the CDR3 is TGTGCCAGCAGCGCAGGGACTAGCGGGAGGGACGAGCAGTACTTC.

CDR3 sequence reads: CASSPRTSAYNEQFF. Written as DNA, the CDR3 is TGTGCCAGCAGCCCCAGGACTAGCGCCTACAATGAGCAGTTCTTC. The chain combines TRBV7-3 with TRBJ2-1, with 9 bases fitting TRBD2. From germline, CDR1 is SGHTA and CDR2 FQGTGA. This CDR3 has 15 amino acids. V lost 5 bases and J lost 2; bases outside the gene matches: 4.

This clone was observed once. The rearrangement joins TRBV6-5 to TRBJ2-2, with D perhaps matching TRBD2 (5 bases). V dropped 7 bases and J dropped 5 bases, with 17 bases sitting between them. There are 15 residues in the CDR3. Germline loops: CDR1 MNHEY, CDR2 SVGAGI. Here the CDR3 DNA reads TGTGCCAGCAAGCCAGCGGAGACCGAAACCGGGGAGCTGTTTTTT. Translated, it gives CASKPAETETGELFF.

A single count supports this clone. CDR3 nucleotide sequence: TGCGCCAGCAGCCAAGATGGGAACGCAGATACGCAGTATTTT. The encoded protein is CASSQDGNADTQYF. The chain has TRBV4-3 and TRBJ2-3; no firm D call. CDR1 LGHNA and CDR2 YSLEER come from the germline V gene. This CDR3 spans 14 amino acids. V was trimmed by 0 bases and J by 4 bases, leaving 8 bases between them.

The J gene is TRBJ2-7, the V gene TRBV9, with 8 positions matching TRBD1. Germline trimming cut 4 bases from V and 3 bases from J; bases unmatched to any gene: 6. The CDR3 is 14 residues long. The germline V gene encodes CDR1 SGDLS and CDR2 YYNGEE. Here the CDR3 DNA reads TGTGCCAGCAGCCCACGGACAGGGTACTACGAGCAGTACTTC. Its translation is CASSPRTGYYEQYF.

V is TRBV7-2 and J is TRBJ2-1, with 10 bases identical to TRBD1. The CDR3 sequence is 14 residues long. V dropped 3 bases and J dropped 7; count of bases not matched to a gene: 3. Looked up from germline, CDR1 is SGHTA and CDR2 is FQGNSA. As DNA, the CDR3 is TGTGCCAGCAGCTTTCGACAGGGGGCGAATGAGCAGTTCTTC. Encoded protein: CASSFRQGANEQFF.

V is TRBV6-4 and J is TRBJ1-5; D possibly corresponds to TRBD1 (6 bases). V gave up 6 bases and J gave up 0 bases, with 18 bases separating them. Germline values: CDR1 MRHNA, CDR2 SNTAGT. This CDR3 comprises 17 residues. This CDR3 is CASRHHPGHLSNQPQHF. The CDR3 bases are TGTGCCAGCAGGCACCACCCGGGACACCTTAGCAATCAGCCCCAGCATTTT.